Below, one TCR beta chain is given with its context. Its target is unknown. The protocol was immunoSEQ multiplex PCR, while the TCRdb copy is restricted to in-frame clones and leaves out a portion. Seen here are hundreds of thousands of clones, under 75% observed once, and the top ten hold approximately 15%. The data belong to a study of cytotoxic CD8 clonotypes in ibrutinib-treated CLL. Study in general: Across the patients, some eleven were relapsed/refractory, approximately 15 treatment-naive and fewer than 18 IGHV unmutated. On average, each sample had about 260,000 productive templates and more than 75,000 productive rearrangements. Points from the study as a whole: Public clonotypes (which were uncommon) either contracted or remained stable on treatment.

Trimming at V came to 8 bases and at J to 0 bases, leaving 10 bases not matched to a gene. The CDR3 loop spans 15 amino acids. The germline V gene encodes CDR1 MNHEY and CDR2 SVGAGI. This clonotype was sampled from a human donor with chronic lymphocytic leukemia. The specimen comprised PBMCs, sampled after 24 months of ibrutinib treatment. The chain uses TRBV6-5 and TRBJ2-7, with 7 positions matching TRBD1. The CDR3 bases are TGTGCCAGCCAGTTGCTACAGGGGTTCTCCTACGAGCAGTACTTC. Amino acid sequence: CASQLLQGFSYEQYF.